The 2 T cell receptor beta chains below were found in one sample sequenced in a study of blood T cell repertoires in COVID-19. The repertoire was sequenced with immunoSEQ multiplex PCR; TCRdb's copy has only in-frame clones and lacks some. Among about 280,000 clones listed, around 85% were seen once. What was sequenced was PBMCs or T cells enriched from blood (not recorded which). The receptors were sampled from a woman aged 50 to 60 who had recovered from COVID-19.

As concerns this clone: One end of the junction varies from germline; a read error may be responsible. V and J are TRBV5-4 and TRBJ2-4, with a tentative D call TRBD2 (6 bases). This CDR3 contains 12 residues. Germline assignment: CDR1 SGHNT and CDR2 YYREEE (reference sequence). The DNA for the CDR3 is TGCCCGGAAGGAGGGGACAAAAACATTCAGTACTTC. This translates into CPEGGDKNIQYF.

This clone was found a few times. This chain links TRBV7-2 with TRBJ2-2, with TRBD2 matching over 10 bases. V shed 4 bases, J shed 7 bases, and the junction held 12 bases outside the gene matches. Per the germline V gene, CDR1 is SGHTA and CDR2 is FQGNSA. This CDR3 has 17 residues. The CDR3 loop is CASSSPTGGLAVGELFF. CDR3 coding DNA: TGTGCCAGCAGCTCCCCTACGGGAGGACTAGCGGTCGGGGAGCTGTTTTTT.